The 3 T cell receptor beta chains presented below share a single source sample, sequenced in a study of technical replicates of blood from a few donors. The data were produced by immunoSEQ multiplex PCR, yet TCRdb's version contains in-frame clones alone and is incomplete. Here the sample spans 95,000 or so clones, 90% to 95% being singletons. What was sequenced was T cells isolated from PBMCs. Source of these receptors: a human donor in good health.

The CDR3 is CASSRVQGNTEAFF. CDR3 DNA: TGTGCCAGCAGCCGAGTACAGGGGAACACTGAAGCTTTCTTT. The rearrangement links TRBV14 to TRBJ1-1; D is possibly TRBD1 (6 bases). With 4 bases removed from V and 1 base from J, the gap between germline ends came to 10 bases. The CDR3 is 14 amino acids. Germline V CDR1 and CDR2: SGHDN, FVKESK.

This clone turned up a few times. J is TRBJ1-2 and V is TRBV10-3; possible D gene TRBD1, 5 bases. The CDR3 runs 12 residues. CDR1 ENHRY and CDR2 SYGVKD come from the germline V gene. Between the trimmed V and J ends, which lost 5 bases and 5 bases, there was a span of 9 bases. CDR3 sequence: CAISSQGYGYTF. The CDR3 DNA is TGTGCCATCAGTTCTCAGGGTTATGGCTACACCTTC.

The chain is built from TRBV6-5 and TRBJ2-7; the match to TRBD2 covers 13 bases. V was pared by 3 bases and J by 4 bases, with 3 bases of the junction left unmatched. Germline V CDR1 and CDR2: MNHEY, SVGAGI. The CDR3 has 15 amino acids. As DNA, the CDR3 is TGTGCCAGCAGTTATCGGACTAGCGGGAGTTACGAGCAGTACTTC. It translates to CASSYRTSGSYEQYF.